One and the same sample provided the 23 T cell receptor beta chains below, sequenced in a study of shared clonotypes between healthy human individuals. The table came from immunoSEQ multiplex PCR; TCRdb's copy has only in-frame clones and leaves some out. The table records about 1 million clones, about 76% of them present only once. Specimen: memory CD4+ T cells sorted from blood. Noted subset: CD45RA-negative fraction. The receptors derive from a man in his late teens or twenties in good health.

The chain combines TRBV19 with TRBJ2-7; D is undetermined. Per the germline V gene, CDR1 is LNHDA and CDR2 is SQIVND (reference sequence). V was pared by 1 base and J by 5 bases, with 12 bases between. The CDR3 loop spans 14 amino acids. This CDR3 is CASSIGVQRHEQYF. CDR3 sequence (DNA): TGTGCCAGTAGTATAGGCGTCCAGAGGCACGAGCAGTACTTC.

This clone has more than one count but fewer than ten. The chain uses TRBV30 and TRBJ1-6; TRBD1 matches at 7 bases. This CDR3 has 12 residues. Germline-derived CDR1 and CDR2 are GTSNPN and SVGIG (reference sequence). Trimming removed 5 bases from V and 9 bases from J; junction bases left unmatched: 4. CDR3 sequence: CAWDRVRSPLHF. CDR3 DNA sequence: TGTGCCTGGGACAGGGTACGTTCACCCCTCCACTTT.

This clone has more than one count but fewer than ten. The sample contains more than one DNA sequence encoding this CDR3. The rearrangement joins TRBV29-1 to TRBJ1-1; D is undetermined. The CDR3 contains 11 residues. The germline V and J ends were trimmed by 5 bases and 1 base, with 5 bases remaining between them. CDR1 is SQVTM, CDR2 ANQGSEA, per germline. The CDR3 loop is CSVRGNTEAFF. The CDR3 DNA reads TGCAGCGTTAGAGGGAACACTGAAGCTTTCTTT.

This chain links TRBV2 with TRBJ1-1, with 8 nucleotides matching TRBD1. The germline CDR1 and CDR2 sequences are SNHLY and FYNNEI. V shed 5 bases and J 5 bases; nucleotides not matched to a gene: 7. The CDR3 consists of 14 residues. The CDR3 is CASSYTGGGTEAFF. CDR3 DNA sequence: TGTGCCAGCAGTTACACAGGGGGTGGTACTGAAGCTTTCTTT.

The gene calls are TRBV9 and TRBJ2-5; 8 positions agree with TRBD2. This CDR3 contains 15 residues. CDR1 and CDR2 from the germline V gene are SGDLS and YYNGEE. V gave up 7 bases and J gave up 2 bases; unmatched junction bases: 10. CDR3 residues: CASSRGGGFQETQYF. CDR3 nucleotide sequence: TGTGCCAGCTCTCGGGGCGGGGGGTTTCAAGAGACCCAGTACTTC. Filled out from reference TRBV9 and TRBJ2-5, the complete variable domain reads DSGVTQTPKHLITATGQRVTLRCSPRSGDLSVYWYQQSLDQGLQFLIQYYNGEERAKGNILERFSAQQFPDLHSELNLSSLELGDSALYFCASSRGGGFQETQYFGPGTRLLVL.

The chain carries TRBV4-3 and TRBJ1-3; unclear D gene. V was trimmed by 0 bases and J by 4 bases, leaving 10 bases between them. The CDR3 length is 15 residues. In germline, CDR1 is LGHNA, CDR2 YSLEER. This chain's CDR3 is CASSQEASRGNTIYF. CDR3 bases: TGCGCCAGCAGCCAAGAGGCCAGTCGCGGAAACACCATATATTTT.

The chain recombines TRBV2 with TRBJ2-2; D ambiguous. This CDR3 region has 14 residues. The V gene's germline CDR1 is SNHLY and CDR2 FYNNEI. V shed 6 bases and J shed 1 base, with 9 bases lying between them. The CDR3: CASRREVNTGELFF. The CDR3 DNA follows: TGTGCCAGCAGGAGAGAAGTGAACACCGGGGAGCTGTTTTTT.

This clone was seen more than once but under ten times. V is TRBV19 and J is TRBJ1-5; D ambiguous. There are 13 residues in the CDR3. Looked up from germline, CDR1 is LNHDA and CDR2 is SQIVND (reference sequence). V lost 6 bases to trimming and J lost 5 bases, with 11 bases between them. CDR3 amino acids: CASSPDIYQPQHF. The DNA of the CDR3 is TGTGCCAGTAGCCCAGACATCTATCAGCCCCAGCATTTT.

The chain links TRBV7-2 to TRBJ2-3; D remains ambiguous. Trimming stripped 4 bases from V and 0 bases from J, with 11 bases between. The CDR3 extends over 15 amino acids. Germline V gene sequence: CDR1 SGHTA, CDR2 FQGNSA. The CDR3 nucleotides read TGTGCCAGCAGCTGGTTCGGAAAAAGCACAGATACGCAGTATTTT. This translates into CASSWFGKSTDTQYF. The variable domain in full, with the rest retrieved from reference TRBV7-2 and TRBJ2-3, is GAGVSQSPSNKVTEKGKDVELRCDPISGHTALYWYRQSLGQGLEFLIYFQGNSAPDKSGLPSDRFSAERTGGSVSTLTIQRTQQEDSAVYLCASSWFGKSTDTQYFGPGTRLTVL.

The chain combines TRBV6-5 with TRBJ2-4; the match to TRBD1 covers 8 bases. From germline, CDR1 is MNHEY and CDR2 SVGAGI. Unmatched junction bases numbered 8, after V lost 6 bases and J lost 4 bases. This CDR3 is 15 amino acids long. CDR3 in amino acids: CASSRGQGNKNIQYF. The CDR3 DNA sequence: TGTGCCAGCAGCCGCGGACAGGGAAATAAAAACATTCAGTACTTC.

A remark on this clone: One base separates it from a far larger clone, so it is likely a read error. For the CDR3, the DNA is TGTGCCAGTAGTCCAGGTGGGAGCCTTAACACTGAAACTTTCTTT. This codes for CASSPGGSLNTETFF. The gene calls are TRBV19 and TRBJ1-1; D not resolved. CDR1 is LNHDA, CDR2 SQIVND, per germline (reference sequence). CDR3 length: 15 residues.

The chain employs TRBV5-1 and TRBJ2-7; 9 bases are a match to TRBD2. The CDR3 extends over 13 amino acids. J gave up 5 bases and V 5 bases, and 5 bases lay outside the gene matches. Germline CDR1 reads SGHRS; CDR2 reads YFSETQ. CDR3 region: CASRLAGVNEQYF. The CDR3 DNA follows: TGCGCCAGCAGATTAGCGGGAGTAAACGAGCAGTACTTC.

The genes are TRBV6-5 and TRBJ1-2; 7 nucleotides align to TRBD1. The CDR3 totals 15 residues. The J segment lost 4 bases and the V segment lost 4 bases, leaving 9 bases of the junction unmatched. CDR1 is MNHEY and CDR2 is SVGAGI in the germline V gene. CDR3 DNA: TGTGCCAGCAGTTTCTACCGGGACAGATCCTATGGCTACACCTTC. Translated, it gives CASSFYRDRSYGYTF.

This clone was seen a few times. This chain joins TRBV21-1 and TRBJ1-5; the D call TRBD1 from the table was never checked on the DNA. TRBV21-1 is labeled a pseudogene. The CDR3 is 16 amino acids. CDR3 coding DNA: TGTGCCAGCAGCAATCCTCGGGCAGGGGGGCGTCAGCCCCAGCATTTT. It codes for CASSNPRAGGRQPQHF.

The chain carries TRBV5-1 and TRBJ1-2; possibly TRBD1 for D (5 bases). The CDR3 has 18 residues. V shed 2 bases and J shed 4 bases, with 24 bases lying between them. Looked up from germline, CDR1 is SGHRS and CDR2 is YFSETQ. The CDR3, as DNA: TGCGCCAGCAGCTTAATTGGCCAGGGTGAGGCCAAGGGCTATGGCTACACCTTC. Protein product: CASSLIGQGEAKGYGYTF.

By share, this clone ranks as medium-sized (0.01 to 0.1%). V and J are TRBV28 and TRBJ1-5, with D maybe TRBD1 (6 bases). CDR3 length: 14 amino acids. The germline V and J ends were trimmed by 8 bases and 7 bases, with 18 bases remaining between them. Germline V CDR1 and CDR2: MDHEN, SYDVKM. The CDR3 DNA follows: TGTGCCAGCCGCGGGGGCGGAACGGGACAGCCCCAGCATTTT. Translating gives CASRGGGTGQPQHF.

The chain recombines TRBV7-2 with TRBJ1-6; TRBD1 matches at 9 bases. Germline assignment: CDR1 SGHTA and CDR2 FQGNSA. V shed 0 bases and J 11 bases; nucleotides not matched to a gene: 5. This CDR3 has 15 residues. The CDR3 reads CASSLAGQGMPPLHF. CDR3 in DNA: TGTGCCAGCAGCTTAGCGGGACAGGGTATGCCACCCCTCCACTTT.

This clone was counted once. The V gene is TRBV7-9, the J gene TRBJ1-2; 11 positions match TRBD1. From germline, CDR1 is SEHNR and CDR2 FQNEAQ (reference sequence). V lost 3 bases to trimming and J lost 7 bases; unmatched junction nucleotides: 1. CDR3 length: 13 residues. The CDR3 DNA reads TGTGCCAGCAGCTTTGGGACAGGGGGTGGCTACACCTTC. This gives the protein CASSFGTGGGYTF.

The chain couples TRBV5-4 to TRBJ2-2, with a possible D match to TRBD1 (7 bases). Looked up from germline, CDR1 is SGHNT and CDR2 is YYREEE (reference sequence). V lost 4 bases to trimming and J lost 6 bases, with 19 bases between them. The CDR3 consists of 16 residues. The CDR3 sequence is CASSPRQGAGSGELFF. CDR3 nucleotide sequence: TGTGCCAGCAGCCCCAGACAGGGTGCGGGGTCCGGGGAGCTGTTTTTT. Full variable domain (outside the CDR3, taken from reference TRBV5-4 and TRBJ2-2): ETGVTQSPTHLIKTRGQQVTLRCSSQSGHNTVSWYQQALGQGPQFIFQYYREEENGRGNFPPRFSGLQFPNYSSELNVNALELDDSALYLCASSPRQGAGSGELFFGEGSRLTVL.

The V call is TRBV6-1, the J call TRBJ1-4; no reliable D call. Germline V gene data show CDR1 as MNHNS and CDR2 as SASEGT. This CDR3 contains 13 residues. V was cut by 5 bases and J by 5 bases, with 9 bases left in between. The CDR3 DNA sequence: TGTGCCAGCAGTCGGCAGCAGAATGAAAAACTGTTTTTT. This sequence encodes CASSRQQNEKLFF.

In DNA, the CDR3 is TGTGCCAGCAGCCGGACGGGGGACTACTATGGCTACACCTTC. Protein product: CASSRTGDYYGYTF. This chain connects TRBV5-4 to TRBJ1-2; D may be TRBD1 (5 bases). V dropped 4 bases and J dropped 3 bases, with 13 bases sitting between them. Germline V gene sequence: CDR1 SGHNT, CDR2 YYREEE (reference sequence). The CDR3 is 14 amino acids.

The genes are TRBV7-9 and TRBJ1-3, with D possibly being TRBD1 (5 bases). Trimming cost V 1 base and J 0 bases, with 13 bases left between them. Germline V gene sequence: CDR1 SEHNR, CDR2 FQNEAQ (reference sequence). This CDR3 is built from 17 residues. CDR3 in DNA: TGTGCCAGCAGCTTAGTAGCGGGGGGAGCCTCTGGAAACACCATATATTTT. It yields the protein CASSLVAGGASGNTIYF.

The rearrangement joins TRBV4-2 to TRBJ2-5, with 7 positions matching TRBD1. Trimming took 4 bases from V and 6 from J; bases not matched to a gene: 11. CDR1 and CDR2 (germline): LGHNA, YNFKEQ. The length of the CDR3 is 15 residues. Here the CDR3 reads CASSPDGQVDQTQYF. CDR3 DNA: TGTGCCAGCAGCCCAGACGGACAGGTTGACCAGACCCAGTACTTC.